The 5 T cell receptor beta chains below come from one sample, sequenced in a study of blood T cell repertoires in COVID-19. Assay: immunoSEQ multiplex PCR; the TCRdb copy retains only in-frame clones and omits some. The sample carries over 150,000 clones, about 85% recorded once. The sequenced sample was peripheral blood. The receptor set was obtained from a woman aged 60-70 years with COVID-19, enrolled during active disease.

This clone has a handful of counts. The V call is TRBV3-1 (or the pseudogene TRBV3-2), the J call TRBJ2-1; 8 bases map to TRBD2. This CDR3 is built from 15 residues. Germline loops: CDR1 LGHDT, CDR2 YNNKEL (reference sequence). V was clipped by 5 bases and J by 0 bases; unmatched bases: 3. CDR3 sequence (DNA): TGTGCCAGCAGCGATAGCGGGGCCTCCTACAATGAGCAGTTCTTC. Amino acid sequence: CASSDSGASYNEQFF.

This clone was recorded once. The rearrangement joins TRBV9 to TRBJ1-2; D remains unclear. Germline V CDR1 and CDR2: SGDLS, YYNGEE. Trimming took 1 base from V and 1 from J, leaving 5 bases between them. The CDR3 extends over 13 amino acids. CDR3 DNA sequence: TGTGCCAGCAGCGTACAGCGTAACTATGGCTACACCTTC. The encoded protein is CASSVQRNYGYTF.

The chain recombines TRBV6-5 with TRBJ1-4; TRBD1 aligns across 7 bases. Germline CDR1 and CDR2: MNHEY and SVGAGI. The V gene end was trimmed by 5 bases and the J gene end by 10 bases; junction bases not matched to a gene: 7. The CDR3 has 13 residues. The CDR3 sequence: CASSPGQRGKLFF. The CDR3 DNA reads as TGTGCCAGCAGTCCGGGACAGCGTGGAAAACTGTTTTTT.

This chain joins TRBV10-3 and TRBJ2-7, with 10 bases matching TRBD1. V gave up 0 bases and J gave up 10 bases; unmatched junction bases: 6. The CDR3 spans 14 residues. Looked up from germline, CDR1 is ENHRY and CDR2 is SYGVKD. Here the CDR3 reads CAISESGQGLIQYV. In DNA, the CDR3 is TGTGCCATCAGTGAGTCGGGACAGGGGTTGATTCAGTACGTC.

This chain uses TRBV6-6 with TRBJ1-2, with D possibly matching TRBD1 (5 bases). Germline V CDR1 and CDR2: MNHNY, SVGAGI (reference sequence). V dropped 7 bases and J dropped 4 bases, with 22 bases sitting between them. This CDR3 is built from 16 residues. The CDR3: CASTEFLRDFSYGYTF. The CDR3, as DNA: TGTGCCAGCACCGAGTTCCTCAGGGACTTCTCCTATGGCTACACCTTC.